The clone carrying this T cell receptor (beta chain) came up a few times. The CDR3 runs to 13 residues. Germline V CDR1 and CDR2: LNHDA, SQIVND (reference sequence). V was clipped by 4 bases and J by 10 bases; unmatched bases: 3. TCRdb keeps only in-frame clones here, not all; method: immunoSEQ multiplex PCR. The sample lists about 220,000 clones; approximately 86% were seen once. This specimen belongs to a study of blood T cell repertoires in COVID-19. The chain carries TRBV19 and TRBJ2-1; 11 bases are shared with TRBD2. The TCR was taken from a woman aged 45-60 years with acute COVID-19. The sequenced sample was PBMCs or T cells enriched from blood (not recorded which). The CDR3 bases are TGTGCCAGTAGTACACTAGCGGGAGCGGAGCAGTTCTTC. Its protein is CASSTLAGAEQFF.